A selection of T cell receptor beta chains follows, all from one sample in a study of T cells in Graves' hyperthyroidism and ophthalmopathy. MiXCR, run by TCRdb on the multiplex PCR reads, gives a single entry per CDR3 protein. The table shows about 570,000 distinct CDR3 sequences, with more than 45% occurring only once. Sequences were obtained from peripheral blood or thyroid tissue (not recorded which). These receptors all stem from an adult woman with Graves' disease, either hyperthyroidism or ophthalmopathy (not recorded which). The CDR3 runs from the conserved cysteine through the conserved F or W. D genes are given only for firm matches. Size values are once, few and many counts, or a class for expanded clones, and some rows have none.

clone_size	v_call	j_call	d_call	cdr3_aa	cdr3_nt
NA	TRBV6-1	TRBJ2-6	TRBD2	CASSKTSEAGANVLTF	TGTGCCAGCAGTAAAACTAGCGAAGCCGGGGCCAACGTCCTGACTTTC
NA	TRBV7-3	TRBJ1-1	NA	CASSRGPNTEAFF	TGTGCCAGCAGTCGCGGTCCGAACACTGAAGCTTTCTTT
NA	TRBV7-8	TRBJ2-3	NA	CASSSRSWMDTQYF	TGTGCCAGCAGCTCCAGGAGCTGGATGGATACGCAGTATTTT
many	TRBV7-9	TRBJ1-1	NA	CASSLVAVGELNTEAFF	TGTGCCAGCAGCTTAGTGGCAGTAGGGGAACTGAACACTGAAGCTTTCTTT
once	TRBV19	TRBJ2-2	NA	CASSSPARHVNTGELFF	TGTGCCAGTAGTTCCCCGGCACGACACGTGAACACCGGGGAGCTGTTTTTT
few	TRBV7-9	TRBJ2-7	NA	CATAQGTYEQYF	TGTGCCACCGCACAGGGAACCTACGAGCAGTACTTC
NA	TRBV5-4	TRBJ1-4	NA	CASSPETGRDEKLFF	TGTGCCAGCAGCCCAGAAACAGGGAGGGATGAAAAACTGTTTTTT
NA	TRBV2	TRBJ2-2	TRBD1	CASSATGLGTGELFF	TGTGCCAGCAGTGCGACAGGGTTGGGCACCGGGGAGCTGTTTTTT
NA	TRBV20-1	TRBJ2-5	NA	CSAHGRSGGTQYF	TGCAGTGCTCACGGGCGGTCAGGTGGGACCCAGTACTTC
NA	TRBV5-6	TRBJ1-5	NA	CASSLEHPLGNQPQHF	TGTGCCAGCAGCTTAGAGCACCCATTGGGGAATCAGCCCCAGCATTTT
many	TRBV5-1	TRBJ1-1	NA	CASSLARGAKTEAFF	TGCGCCAGCAGCCTGGCGCGCGGGGCAAAGACTGAAGCTTTCTTT
many	TRBV19	TRBJ2-7	NA	CASSIRTGGYEQYF	TGTGCCAGTAGTATAAGAACAGGCGGGTACGAGCAGTACTTC
NA	TRBV5-1	TRBJ2-7	NA	CASSRQGREQYF	TGCGCCAGCAGCAGGCAGGGTCGAGAGCAGTACTTC
NA	TRBV2	TRBJ2-2	NA	CASSEEGQGELFF	TGTGCCAGCAGTGAAGAAGGACAGGGGGAGCTGTTTTTT
NA	TRBV29-1	TRBJ1-1	TRBD1	CSVGTAVMNTEAFF	TGCAGCGTCGGGACAGCGGTAATGAACACTGAAGCTTTCTTT
many	TRBV11-2	TRBJ2-2	TRBD2	CASSIPAGRSHTGELFF	TGTGCCAGCAGCATCCCAGCGGGAAGGAGTCACACCGGGGAGCTGTTTTTT
NA	TRBV5-4	TRBJ2-4	NA	CASSRPLRKNIQYF	TGTGCCAGCAGCAGACCCTTAAGGAAAAACATTCAGTACTTC
once	TRBV19	TRBJ1-1	NA	CASSIDPHGGTEASF	TGTGCCAGTAGTATAGATCCCCACGGGGGCACTGAAGCTTCCTTT
NA	TRBV29-1	TRBJ2-5	NA	CSGSLEETQYF	TGCAGCGGGAGTTTGGAAGAGACCCAGTACTTC
once	TRBV2	TRBJ1-5	NA	CASSGDTLSNQPQHF	TGTGCCAGCAGTGGCGACACTCTTAGCAATCAGCCCCAGCATTTT
many	TRBV5-1	TRBJ1-4	TRBD1	CASSLTGAEKLFF	TGCGCCAGCAGCTTAACAGGGGCCGAAAAACTGTTTTTT
NA	TRBV20-1	TRBJ1-2	TRBD1	CSASRGSSLYGYTF	TGCAGTGCTAGCAGGGGGTCGTCTCTTTATGGCTACACCTTC
many	TRBV6-5	TRBJ1-1	TRBD1	CASSRDRGDTEAFF	TGTGCCAGCAGTAGGGACAGGGGGGACACTGAAGCTTTCTTT
NA	TRBV7-9	TRBJ1-6	NA	CASSPGGPNSPLHF	TGTGCCAGCAGCCCCGGGGGCCCTAATTCACCCCTCCACTTT
NA	TRBV5-1	TRBJ1-6	TRBD1	CASSLGDSFSPLHF	TGCGCCAGCAGCTTGGGGGACAGCTTTTCACCCCTCCACTTT
many	TRBV27	TRBJ1-1	TRBD1	CASRTGVVTEAFF	TGTGCCAGCAGGACAGGGGTAGTAACTGAAGCTTTCTTT
many	TRBV9	TRBJ2-5	NA	CASSPGGGYQETQYF	TGTGCCAGCAGCCCAGGGGGGGGGTACCAAGAGACCCAGTACTTC
NA	TRBV7-2	TRBJ2-7	TRBD2	CASSSGLSVVYEQYF	TGTGCCAGCAGCTCGGGACTATCGGTGGTCTACGAGCAGTACTTC
NA	TRBV20-1	TRBJ2-5	NA	CSARAAQYF	TGCAGTGCTAGAGCGGCCCAGTACTTC
many	TRBV7-9	TRBJ2-7	NA	CASSLIQDYEQYF	TGTGCCAGCAGCTTAATACAGGACTACGAGCAGTACTTC
many	TRBV7-9	TRBJ2-7	NA	CASSPQRAGHSYEQYF	TGTGCCAGCAGCCCCCAGCGAGCGGGCCACTCCTACGAGCAGTACTTC
many	TRBV10-3	TRBJ2-7	NA	CAISESRRGRYYEQYF	TGTGCCATCAGTGAGTCTCGGAGGGGGAGGTACTACGAGCAGTACTTC
many	TRBV5-6	TRBJ2-7	TRBD2	CASSSTTSFLREQYF	TGTGCCAGCAGCTCAACGACTAGCTTCCTGAGGGAGCAGTACTTC
NA	TRBV10-3	TRBJ2-3	TRBD2	CAISETSVGTDTQYF	TGTGCCATCAGTGAAACTAGCGTGGGCACAGATACGCAGTATTTT
once	TRBV7-8	TRBJ1-6	NA	CASSSAQGEDRSRLHF	TGTGCCAGCAGCTCGGCTCAGGGAGAGGATCGCTCACGCCTCCACTTT
once	TRBV11-2	TRBJ1-5	NA	CASSLSFAEPQHF	TGTGCCAGCAGCTTAAGTTTCGCGGAGCCCCAGCATTTT
NA	TRBV10-3	TRBJ2-7	TRBD2	CAISGGGGYEQYF	TGTGCCATCAGCGGGGGGGGCGGGTACGAGCAGTACTTC
NA	TRBV9	TRBJ1-1	TRBD1	CASSQGQGPMNTEAFF	TGTGCCAGCAGCCAAGGACAGGGTCCTATGAACACTGAAGCTTTCTTT
NA	TRBV7-9	TRBJ2-5	NA	CASSQDRREAQYF	TGTGCCAGCAGCCAGGACAGGAGGGAGGCCCAGTACTTC
NA	TRBV5-4	TRBJ2-7	NA	CASSLEPGKGYEQYF	TGTGCCAGCAGCTTGGAGCCAGGGAAAGGGTACGAGCAGTACTTC
NA	TRBV2	TRBJ2-2	NA	CASSGTVGELFF	TGTGCCAGCAGTGGGACGGTCGGGGAGCTGTTTTTT
NA	TRBV7-6	TRBJ1-2	NA	CASSLPNTAYGYTF	TGTGCCAGCAGCTTACCGAACACCGCCTACGGCTACACCTTC
NA	TRBV5-1	TRBJ2-6	NA	CASSFPTQQHSGANVLTF	TGCGCCAGCAGCTTCCCCACACAACAACACTCTGGGGCCAACGTCCTGACTTTC